Below, 8 T cell receptor beta chains from the same sample are listed, as sequenced in a study of CD8+ T cells in alopecia areata listed by TCRdb under 2018. Libraries were built with the immunoSEQ multiplex PCR assay. RNA was extracted from all samples and reverse transcribed into cDNA, which served as template for TCR sequencing. TCRdb's version of the immuneACCESS table is confined to in-frame rearrangements and falls short of the full clone set. An unresolved V gene accounts for under half of the shortfall where checked; the remainder is of unknown origin. For this sample there are some 170,000 clones; 50% to 70% appear just once. The ten biggest clones cover 1.5% to 2% of the sample. In the paper's terms, the time point label means: baseline before oral tofacitinib. This sample comprised CD4+ T cells sorted from blood, obtained at week 0. All receptors derive from a human donor with alopecia areata.

This chain's CDR3 is CASSPATGRNQPQHF. DNA for the CDR3: TGTGCCAGCAGCCCGGCTACGGGCAGGAATCAGCCCCAGCATTTT. The chain is built from TRBV2 and TRBJ1-5; D is uncertain. V lost 6 bases and J 4 bases, leaving 16 bases between the germline ends. CDR1 and CDR2 from the germline V gene are SNHLY and FYNNEI. The CDR3 runs to 15 residues. The whole variable domain, remainder taken from reference TRBV2 and TRBJ1-5, is EPEVTQTPSHQVTQMGQEVILRCVPISNHLYFYWYRQILGQKVEFLVSFYNNEISEKSEIFDDQFSVERPDGSNFTLKIRSTKLEDSAMYFCASSPATGRNQPQHFGDGTRLSIL.

Only a few counts were recorded for this clone. The chain joins TRBV7-2 to TRBJ1-1, with unresolved D. The V gene lost 4 bases and the J gene lost 1 base, with 16 bases spanning the gap. The germline V gene has CDR1 SGHTA and CDR2 FQGNSA. This CDR3 is built from 16 residues. This chain's CDR3 is CASSSSQARTNTEAFF. The CDR3 DNA reads as TGTGCCAGCAGCTCCTCGCAAGCCCGAACGAACACTGAAGCTTTCTTT.

The table lists this clone with a count of one. The chain links TRBV2 to TRBJ1-6; D gene ambiguous. V was clipped by 5 bases and J by 13 bases, with 15 bases between them. The CDR3 extends over 13 amino acids. CDR1 is SNHLY, CDR2 FYNNEI, per germline. The CDR3 DNA is TGTGCCAGCAGTCCCAGACCCCCGATCCCCCTCCACTTT. It encodes CASSPRPPIPLHF.

V is TRBV7-3 and J is TRBJ1-1; unclear D gene. Trimming left V 2 bases short and J 0 bases short, with 4 bases between. The CDR3 runs 13 residues. The germline gives CDR1 SGHTA, CDR2 FQGTGA. CDR3 coding DNA: TGTGCCAGCAGCTTAGAGGTGAACACTGAAGCTTTCTTT. Residues: CASSLEVNTEAFF.

This chain joins TRBV2 and TRBJ1-5; 9 bases agree with TRBD1. J was trimmed by 7 bases and V by 3 bases; bases with no gene match: 4. Germline V gene sequence: CDR1 SNHLY, CDR2 FYNNEI. CDR3 length: 14 residues. Written as DNA, the CDR3 is TGTGCCAGCAGTGACGGGACAGGGCGGCAGCCCCAGCATTTT. Its protein is CASSDGTGRQPQHF.

The CDR3 is CASSQDAAGGTGELFF. The CDR3 nucleotides read TGCGCCAGCAGCCAAGATGCCGCCGGGGGTACCGGGGAGCTGTTTTTT. V is TRBV4-3 and J is TRBJ2-2, with D perhaps TRBD2 (6 bases). Trimming took 0 bases from V and 5 from J, leaving 13 bases between them. The germline CDR1 and CDR2 sequences are LGHNA and YSLEER. The CDR3 extends over 16 amino acids.

The chain uses TRBV5-1 and TRBJ2-2; TRBD1 is a possible D gene (5 bases). V lost 3 bases and J 2 bases, leaving 11 bases between the germline ends. Germline CDR1 and CDR2: SGHRS and YFSETQ. The CDR3 totals 15 residues. Written as DNA, the CDR3 is TGCGCCAGCAGCTCCTCGACAGCTAACACCGGGGAGCTGTTTTTT. Encoded protein: CASSSSTANTGELFF.

This clone was found a few times. The chain is built from TRBV25-1 and TRBJ2-1; 10 bases align to TRBD2. Per the germline V gene, CDR1 is MGHDK and CDR2 is SYGVNS. J was trimmed by 2 bases and V by 3 bases; bases with no gene match: 4. The CDR3 is 16 residues long. The CDR3 nucleotides read TGTGCCAGCAGTGATCTCCTAGCGGGGGCCTACAATGAGCAGTTCTTC. Translated, it gives CASSDLLAGAYNEQFF.